One T cell receptor (beta chain) is described in this entry. Its cognate antigen has yet to be identified. Qualities for individual bases were not recorded, and no much larger clone is one base off. This sample is drawn from a study of T-cell reconstitution after alpha-beta-depleted transplantation in children (dated by TCRdb to about 2016). General notes on the study: Using TCR repertoire profiling, the study followed T-cell immune reconstitution in a quantitative way in children after TCRalphabeta/CD19-depleted allogeneic hematopoietic cell transplantation.

Library preparation was by PCR. The sample was run on an Illumina HiSeq 2500. TCR libraries were prepared with molecular barcoding, using unique molecular identifiers to normalize TCRbeta repertoire quantification. The public reads were reprocessed in TCRdb via fastp at Q25 and MiXCR, keeping in-frame beta chains. Every CDR3 protein is listed once, alongside the most common genes and DNA of its rows. The sample data list about 420,000 distinct CDR3 sequences, and approximately 10% of these were observed just once. The top ten hold about 5% of the sample. V is clipped by 3 bases and J by 2 bases, and the sequence between their germline boundaries is 11 bases long. CDR3 length: 15 amino acids, cysteine to phenylalanine. The DNA shown is the 45-base CDR3, in frame from base 1. In the germline V gene, CDR1 corresponds to MNHNS and CDR2 to SASEGT.

The sequence was obtained from a human donor who donated a stem cell graft to a child with acute myeloid leukemia. The sample in question was PBMCs from the stem cell graft donor, obtained from the stem cell graft. Recombination joined TRBV6-1 with TRBJ1-5, with the D gene call left open. Read as DNA, the sequence is TGTGCCAGCAGTGATCGGGTGAAGGGCAATCAGCCCCAGCATTTT. Translated, it gives CASSDRVKGNQPQHF.